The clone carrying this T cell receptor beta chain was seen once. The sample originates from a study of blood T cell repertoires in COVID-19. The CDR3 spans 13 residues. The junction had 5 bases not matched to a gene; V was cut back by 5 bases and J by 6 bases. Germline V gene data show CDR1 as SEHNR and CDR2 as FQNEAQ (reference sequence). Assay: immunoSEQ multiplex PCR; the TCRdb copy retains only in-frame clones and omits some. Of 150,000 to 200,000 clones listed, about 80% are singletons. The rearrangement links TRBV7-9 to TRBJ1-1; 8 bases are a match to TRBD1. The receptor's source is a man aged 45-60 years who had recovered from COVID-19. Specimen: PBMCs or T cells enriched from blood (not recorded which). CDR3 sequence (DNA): TGTGCCAGCAGCCCCCAGGGGGCCGCTGAAGCTTTCTTT. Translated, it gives CASSPQGAAEAFF.